This TCR beta chain was sequenced in a study of cytomegalovirus exposure and HLA in healthy donors. As for the study in general: The 95 to 150 validation repertoires used a platform that matched the one used for the roughly 700 first-cohort repertoires, as a later analysis reported.

Regarding this clone: Its antigen is still unknown.

Germline V gene lookup returns CDR1 MNHEY and CDR2 SVGAGI. CDR3 length equals 13 residues. Trimming shortened V by 2 bases and J by 7 bases, and 9 bases separated the two germline ends. Using immunoSEQ multiplex PCR, the repertoire was profiled, and TCRdb retains in-frame clones only, with some absent. Among 80,000 or so clones listed, roughly 94% were seen once. Findings of the study overall: Diagnosis of cytomegalovirus status made by the classifier reportedly showed high specificity and sensitivity. Rarity held for most TCR sequences, but there were some public TCRs that occurred in many donors. CMV antigen specificity was confirmed in vitro for a few CMV-associated chains.

The chain is built from TRBV6-5 and TRBJ1-5; tentatively, D is TRBD1 (5 bases). Sequencing was carried out using PBMCs. The clonotype was recovered from a woman aged 18 to 35 in good health and CMV-seronegative. For the CDR3, the DNA is TGTGCCAGCAGTTACCGTGGGGGGCAGCCCCAGCATTTT. This encodes CASSYRGGQPQHF.